Each of the 19 T cell receptor beta chains below was sequenced from the same sample in a study of T cell repertoires in cytomegalovirus infection. TCRdb analysed the reads with MiXCR anew, one entry per CDR3 protein. The data show roughly 150,000 distinct CDR3 sequences, 20% to 25% seen once. Sequencing input: PBMCs. The source is a human donor in good health (CMV status not recorded). Some clones in this sample may be carry-over from other donors' samples.

The chain joins TRBV20-1 to TRBJ2-7, with unresolved D. Germline V lookup: CDR1 DFQATT, CDR2 SNEGSKA (reference sequence). The CDR3 has 14 amino acids. Trimming removed 0 bases at V and 6 bases at J, with 15 bases between. The CDR3 DNA follows: TGCAGTGCTAGAGAGCAGGCGGCCTCGGGCGAGCAGTACTTC. Translated: CSAREQAASGEQYF.

In its sample, this clonotype was seen many times. This chain joins TRBV7-6 and TRBJ1-4; TRBD1 aligns across 7 bases. Trimming cost V 4 bases and J 7 bases; bases outside gene matches: 6. This CDR3 is built from 14 residues. Germline assignment: CDR1 SGHVS and CDR2 FNYEAQ. As DNA, the CDR3 is TGTGCCAGCAGCTCCAGGGGGGGAGCTGAAAAACTGTTTTTT. Protein: CASSSRGGAEKLFF.

CDR3 nucleotides: TGTGCCAGCACAGGGACCTACGAGCAGTACTTC. It translates to CASTGTYEQYF. The chain has TRBV6-1 and TRBJ2-7; D possibly corresponds to TRBD1 (5 bases). Germline CDR1 MNHNS, CDR2 SASEGT. The length of the CDR3 is 11 residues. Trimming stripped 7 bases from V and 2 bases from J, with 6 bases between.

This clonotype appeared a few times. The V call is TRBV28, the J call TRBJ1-5, with D possibly matching TRBD1 (6 bases). The V gene's germline CDR1 is MDHEN and CDR2 SYDVKM. This CDR3 region has 15 residues. Trimming removed 3 bases from V and 2 bases from J, with 11 bases in between. The CDR3 DNA sequence: TGTGCCAGCAGTTTGCCGTACAGGGGCAATCAGCCCCAGCATTTT. Translating it yields CASSLPYRGNQPQHF. The full variable domain, with the rest looked up from reference TRBV28 and TRBJ1-5, is DVKVTQSSRYLVKRTGEKVFLECVQDMDHENMFWYRQDPGLGLRLIYFSYDVKMKEKGDIPEGYSVSREKKERFSLILESASTNQTSMYLCASSLPYRGNQPQHFGDGTRLSIL.

The rearrangement uses TRBV7-2 and TRBJ2-2; TRBD2 agrees at 10 bases. The V segment lost 5 bases and the J segment 4 bases; nucleotides outside the gene matches: 10. Germline CDR1 is SGHTA and CDR2 is FQGNSA. CDR3 length: 17 residues. CDR3 in DNA: TGTGCCAGCAGCCCTATCGAGCTAGCGGGGGTCACCGGGGAGCTGTTTTTT. Its protein is CASSPIELAGVTGELFF.

About this clonotype: This may come from a read error, since a much larger clone is one base off. This chain uses TRBV7-2 with TRBJ2-7, with D possibly matching TRBD2 (6 bases). The ends were cut back, 5 bases at V and 5 bases at J, with 19 bases in the middle. This CDR3 contains 15 residues. Per the germline V gene, CDR1 is SGHTA and CDR2 is FQGNSA. The CDR3 sequence is CASSDSSARSHEQYF. The CDR3 DNA sequence: TGTGCCAGCAGCGACTCTAGCGCGAGATCCCACGAGCAGTACTTC.

This clonotype has ten or more counts. The chain links TRBV7-8 to TRBJ2-1; possibly TRBD1 for D (5 bases). Germline V lookup: CDR1 SGHVS, CDR2 FQNEAQ. This CDR3 spans 13 amino acids. Between the trimmed V and J ends, which lost 6 bases and 6 bases, there was a span of 12 bases. For the CDR3, the DNA is TGTGCCAGCAGTCTCTTCCAGGGCAATGAGCAGTTCTTC. It codes for CASSLFQGNEQFF. The full variable domain, rest sourced from reference TRBV7-8 and TRBJ2-1, is GAGVSQSPRYKVAKRGQDVALRCDPISGHVSLFWYQQALGQGPEFLTYFQNEAQLDKSGLPSDRFFAERPEGSVSTLKIQRTQQEDSAVYLCASSLFQGNEQFFGPGTRLTVL.

Points on this clonotype: Just one base apart from a much larger clone, this may be a read error. Here the CDR3 omits its conserved ending phenylalanine or tryptophan, so a read error is the likely source. The chain uses TRBV11-3 and TRBJ2-1; 12 bases fit TRBD2. J lost 10 bases, V lost 5 bases, and 9 bases had no gene match. This CDR3 region has 15 residues. Looked up from germline, CDR1 is SGHNT and CDR2 is YENEEA. CDR3 coding DNA: TGTGCCAGCAGCGTCGGGTCTAGCGGGAGGGGGGAGCAGTTCCTC. Translating gives CASSVGSSGRGEQFL.

The V and J genes are TRBV20-1 and TRBJ1-5; D is unresolved. The ends were cut back, 5 bases at V and 3 bases at J, with 14 bases in the middle. The CDR3 is 14 amino acids. Germline V lookup: CDR1 DFQATT, CDR2 SNEGSKA (reference sequence). The CDR3 DNA follows: TGCAGTGCTTCTGTCGGGATGAACAATCAGCCCCAGCATTTT. It specifies CSASVGMNNQPQHF.

There are a few counts of this clonotype. The chain joins TRBV28 to TRBJ1-6; TRBD1 aligns across 7 bases. The CDR3 is 17 amino acids. The V gene end was trimmed by 4 bases and the J gene end by 1 base; junction bases not matched to a gene: 7. Germline CDR1 is MDHEN and CDR2 is SYDVKM. The CDR3 region has the DNA TGTGCCAGCAGTTCCCGGGACAGTGAATCCTATAATTCACCCCTCCACTTT. Translation: CASSSRDSESYNSPLHF.

The rearrangement links TRBV7-6 to TRBJ2-2; unclear D gene. Trimming took off 2 bases at V and 9 bases at J, with 16 bases between the two ends. The CDR3 length is 15 residues. Germline V gene data show CDR1 as SGHVS and CDR2 as FNYEAQ. The CDR3 spells CASSLPGGGNRELFF. In DNA, the CDR3 is TGTGCCAGCAGCTTACCGGGCGGTGGAAACCGGGAGCTGTTTTTT.

This clonotype has at least ten counts. This chain uses TRBV7-6 with TRBJ1-4; 7 nucleotides line up with TRBD1. Germline V gene data show CDR1 as SGHVS and CDR2 as FNYEAQ. V lost 5 bases and J lost 2; bases outside the gene matches: 8. The CDR3 has 16 amino acids. The CDR3 sequence is CASSQTTGLTNEKLFF. CDR3 nucleotide sequence: TGTGCCAGCAGCCAAACGACAGGGTTGACTAATGAAAAACTGTTTTTT. The entire variable domain, with the rest obtained from reference TRBV7-6 and TRBJ1-4, is as follows: GAGVSQSPRYKVTKRGQDVALRCDPISGHVSLYWYRQALGQGPEFLTYFNYEAQQDKSGLPNDRFSAERPEGSISTLTIQRTEQRDSAMYRCASSQTTGLTNEKLFFGSGTQLSVL.

This clonotype has ten or more counts. V is TRBV7-2 and J is TRBJ2-1; TRBD2 agrees at 9 bases. CDR1 is SGHTA and CDR2 is FQGNSA in the germline V gene. The CDR3 is made up of 15 amino acids. After removal of 1 base from V and 6 bases from J, the junction contained 4 bases not matched to a gene. CDR3 sequence reads: CASSLVRGGGNEQFF. CDR3 coding DNA: TGTGCCAGCAGCTTAGTGCGCGGGGGGGGCAATGAGCAGTTCTTC.

This clonotype was counted ten times or more. V is TRBV7-2 and J is TRBJ2-3; D is possibly TRBD2 (7 bases). In germline, CDR1 is SGHTA, CDR2 FQGNSA. This CDR3 region has 17 residues. V was trimmed by 3 bases and J by 5 bases, leaving 21 bases between them. The CDR3 here is CASSFRRGRLGRDTQYF. The CDR3, as DNA: TGTGCCAGCAGCTTCCGGCGGGGGCGCTTGGGTAGAGATACGCAGTATTTT.

The genes are TRBV29-1 and TRBJ1-2, with TRBD1 matching 10 bases. The CDR3 is 14 amino acids. The germline CDR1 and CDR2 sequences are SQVTM and ANQGSEA. Germline trimming cut 0 bases from V and 6 bases from J; bases unmatched to any gene: 4. The CDR3 loop reads CSVEDPTGGDGYTF. The CDR3 region has the DNA TGCAGCGTTGAAGATCCGACAGGGGGCGATGGCTACACCTTC.

The rearrangement joins TRBV14 to TRBJ2-3; D perhaps matches TRBD1 (5 bases). The CDR3 consists of 14 residues. The V gene lost 1 base and the J gene lost 2 bases, with 7 bases spanning the gap. Germline V gene sequence: CDR1 SGHDN, CDR2 FVKESK. The CDR3 protein is CASSQGQITDTQYF. DNA for the CDR3: TGTGCCAGCAGCCAAGGACAGATCACAGATACGCAGTATTTT. Based on the CDR3 plus reference TRBV14 and TRBJ2-3, the full variable domain is EAGVTQFPSHSVIEKGQTVTLRCDPISGHDNLYWYRRVMGKEIKFLLHFVKESKQDESGMPNNRFLAERTGGTYSTLKVQPAELEDSGVYFCASSQGQITDTQYFGPGTRLTVL.

The chain carries TRBV20-1 and TRBJ1-5; a possible D gene is TRBD1 (6 bases). This CDR3 is built from 12 residues. Germline V gives CDR1 DFQATT, CDR2 SNEGSKA (reference sequence). V was trimmed by 4 bases and J by 5 bases, leaving 9 bases between them. The CDR3 region has the DNA TGCAGTGCTAATAAGGGGGATCAGCCCCAGCATTTT. Encoded protein: CSANKGDQPQHF.

Ten or more counts support this clonotype. The CDR3 DNA sequence: TGTGCCAGCTCCCAGGCCGTGGCGGAGAACACTGAAGCTTTCTTT. Amino acids: CASSQAVAENTEAFF. The chain is built from TRBV7-9 and TRBJ1-1, with D unclear. The CDR3 covers 15 residues. The germline CDR1 and CDR2 sequences are SEHNR and FQNEAQ (reference sequence). The V and J ends lost 8 bases and 1 base respectively, with 17 bases between them.

The rearrangement joins TRBV29-1 to TRBJ2-7; tentative D call: TRBD2 (5 bases). Trimming took 3 bases from V and 2 from J, leaving 11 bases between them. CDR1 is SQVTM and CDR2 is ANQGSEA in the germline V gene. The CDR3 is 13 amino acids. The CDR3 reads CSVELPGTYEQYF. The DNA for the CDR3 is TGCAGCGTTGAGCTGCCGGGGACCTACGAGCAGTACTTC.